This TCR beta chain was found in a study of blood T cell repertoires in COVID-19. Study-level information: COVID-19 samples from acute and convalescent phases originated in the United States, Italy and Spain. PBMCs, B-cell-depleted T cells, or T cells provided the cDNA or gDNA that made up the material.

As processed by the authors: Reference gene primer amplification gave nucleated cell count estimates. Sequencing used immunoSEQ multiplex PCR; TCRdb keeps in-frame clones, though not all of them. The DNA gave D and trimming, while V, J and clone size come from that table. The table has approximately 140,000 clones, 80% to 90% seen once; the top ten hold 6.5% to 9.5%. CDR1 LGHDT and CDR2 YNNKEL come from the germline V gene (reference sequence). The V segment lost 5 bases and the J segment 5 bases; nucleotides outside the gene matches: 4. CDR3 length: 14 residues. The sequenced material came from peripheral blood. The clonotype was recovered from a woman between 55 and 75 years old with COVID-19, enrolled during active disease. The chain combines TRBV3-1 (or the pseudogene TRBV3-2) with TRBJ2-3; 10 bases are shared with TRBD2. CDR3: CASSALAGVDTQYF. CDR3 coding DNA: TGTGCCAGCAGCGCCCTAGCGGGGGTAGATACGCAGTATTTT.